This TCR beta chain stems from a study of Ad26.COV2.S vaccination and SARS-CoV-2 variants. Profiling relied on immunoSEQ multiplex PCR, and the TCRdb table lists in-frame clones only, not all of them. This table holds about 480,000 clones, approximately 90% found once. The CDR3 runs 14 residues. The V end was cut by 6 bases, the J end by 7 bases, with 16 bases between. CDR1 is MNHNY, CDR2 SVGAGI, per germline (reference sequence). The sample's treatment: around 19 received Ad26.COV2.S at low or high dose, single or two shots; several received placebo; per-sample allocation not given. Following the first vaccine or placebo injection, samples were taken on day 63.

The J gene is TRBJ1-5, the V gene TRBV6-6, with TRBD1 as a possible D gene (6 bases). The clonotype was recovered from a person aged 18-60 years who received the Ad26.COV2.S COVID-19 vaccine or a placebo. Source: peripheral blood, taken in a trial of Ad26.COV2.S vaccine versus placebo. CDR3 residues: CASSPRTEGQPQHF. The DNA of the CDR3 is TGTGCCAGCAGCCCTCGGACAGAAGGACAGCCCCAGCATTTT.